This T cell receptor (beta chain) derives from a study of blood T cell dynamics during melanoma immunotherapy. Only in-frame clones appear in the TCRdb table, and some are missing; sequencing was by immunoSEQ multiplex PCR. The sample shows 14,000 to 15,000 clones, roughly 87% of them seen only once. Time point denoted: week 3, after first cycle of checkpoint inhibitor. General study results and limits: Clones driving repertoire changes may be melanoma-specific or general immune activation.

In the case of this clone: The antigen remains undetermined.

This CDR3 is built from 18 residues. Germline CDR1 reads SGDLS; CDR2 reads YYNGEE. Losses at the gene ends were 3 bases for V and 6 bases for J; bases not matched to a gene: 9. This clonotype was sampled from a human donor with melanoma. This chain joins TRBV9 and TRBJ2-1, with 16 nucleotides matching TRBD2. The sample in question was blood, obtained from a patient treated with checkpoint blockade. This CDR3 is CASSERGLAGGPSNEQFF. Here the CDR3 DNA reads TGTGCCAGCAGCGAACGGGGACTAGCGGGAGGGCCATCCAATGAGCAGTTCTTC.